The clone carrying this TCR beta chain was picked up a small number of times. Its target is not known. The length of the CDR3 is 15 residues. From germline, CDR1 is MGHRA and CDR2 YSYEKL. Trimming pared 4 bases from V and 1 base from J, leaving 13 bases between. CD45RO-negative CD8 cells positively selected for CCR7 made up the naive population, which excluded terminally differentiated effector memory CD45RA+ cells. Only Caucasian adults living in Nashville, Tennessee served as donors. Clones were read by immunoSEQ multiplex PCR, and TCRdb kept only the in-frame ones, dropping some. This sample has around 1.9 million clones, with just over 90% found just once. This sample is part of a study of shared clonotypes between healthy human individuals. Study as a whole: Every donor yielded three CD4 naive, three CD4 memory, two CD8 naive and one CD8 memory plate. Findings and caveats of the study: Sequencing depth was expected to influence donor clonotype sharing. Lower generation probabilities were found for non-shared clonotypes than for those shared by all four donors.

This sequence was found in a man younger than 35 in good health. Some clones in this sample may be carry-over from other donors' samples. The sample consisted of naive CD8+ T cells from PBMCs. The gene calls are TRBV4-1 and TRBJ1-1; no firm D call. The CDR3 sequence: CASSLAGGRNTEAFF. CDR3 coding DNA: TGCGCCAGCAGCCTTGCGGGTGGGAGGAACACTGAAGCTTTCTTT.